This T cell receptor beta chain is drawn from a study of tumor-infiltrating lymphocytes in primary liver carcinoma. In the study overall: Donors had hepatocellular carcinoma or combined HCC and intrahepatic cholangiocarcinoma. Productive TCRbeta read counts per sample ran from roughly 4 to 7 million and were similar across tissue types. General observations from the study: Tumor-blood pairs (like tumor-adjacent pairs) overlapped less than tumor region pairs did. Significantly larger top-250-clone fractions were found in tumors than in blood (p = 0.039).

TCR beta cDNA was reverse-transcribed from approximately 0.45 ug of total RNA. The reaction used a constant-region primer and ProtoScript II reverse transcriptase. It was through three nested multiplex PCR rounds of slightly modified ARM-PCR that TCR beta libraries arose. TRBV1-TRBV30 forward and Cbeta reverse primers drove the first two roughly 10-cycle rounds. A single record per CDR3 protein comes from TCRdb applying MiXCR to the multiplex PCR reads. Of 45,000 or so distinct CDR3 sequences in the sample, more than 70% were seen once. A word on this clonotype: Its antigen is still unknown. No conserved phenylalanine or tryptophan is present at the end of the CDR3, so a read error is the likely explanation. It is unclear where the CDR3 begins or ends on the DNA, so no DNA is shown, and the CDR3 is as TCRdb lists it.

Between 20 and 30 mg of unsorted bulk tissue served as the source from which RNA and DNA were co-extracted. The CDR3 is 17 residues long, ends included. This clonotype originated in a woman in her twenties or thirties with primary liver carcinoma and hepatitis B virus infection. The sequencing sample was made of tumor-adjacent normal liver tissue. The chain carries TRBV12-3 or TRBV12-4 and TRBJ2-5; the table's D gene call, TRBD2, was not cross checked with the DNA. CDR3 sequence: CASSLSGTSGTVRTQYL.